Presented here are 20 T cell receptor beta chains from one specimen sequenced in a study of T cell clonality in common variable immunodeficiency (dated by TCRdb to the mid-2010s). Receptor amplification or capture employed the immunoSEQ multiplex PCR assay. The table comes from immuneACCESS by way of TCRdb, which keeps in-frame sequences with V and J called. Part of the clones is missing from these tables; in studies checked, under half for an unresolved V gene and the rest for unknown reasons. For this sample the table reports roughly 20,000 clones, with no clone seen just once. The ten largest clones represent approximately 2.6% of the sample. These receptors have no identified antigens. Study-wide findings and limitations: Reportedly, TCRbeta sequences from CVID had fewer deletions and N-nucleotide insertions, and highly modified clones with 13 or more V deletions were absent from CVID.

What was sequenced was peripheral blood mononuclear cells. Receptors were obtained from a human donor with common variable immunodeficiency.

On this clone: The read terminates 3 residues before the CDR3 end, so the remaining end is supplied by the germline J gene. J is TRBJ1-6 and V is TRBV6-1; D may be TRBD1 (6 bases). With 7 bases removed from V and 6 bases from J, the gap between germline ends came to 13 bases. The V gene's germline CDR1 is MNHNS and CDR2 SASEGT. The CDR3 contains 14 residues. This CDR3 reads CASTEDSFNSPLHF. CDR3 bases read: TGTGCCAGCACTGAGGACAGCTTTAATTCACCC.

This clone was recorded a few times. The read terminates 3 residues before the CDR3 end, so the remaining end is supplied by the germline J gene. The chain combines TRBV18 with TRBJ1-4, with D possibly TRBD1 on 6 matching bases. Looked up from germline, CDR1 is KGHSH and CDR2 is LQKENI. V shed 2 bases and J shed 1 base, with 8 bases lying between them. The CDR3 length is 15 residues. CDR3 region: CASSPSDRTNEKLFF. CDR3 DNA, as far as it was read: TGTGCCAGCTCACCATCGGACAGAACTAATGAAAAA.

In the case of this clone: The sequenced fragment ends 3 residues before the CDR3 boundary, so the rest is inferred from the germline J gene. The rearrangement uses TRBV7-2 and TRBJ2-3; 7 bases fit TRBD1. CDR3 length: 15 amino acids. Per germline, CDR1 SGHTA and CDR2 FQGNSA. V lost 5 bases to trimming and J lost 6 bases; unmatched junction nucleotides: 11. The CDR3 loop reads CASSEETGFLDTQYF. Partial CDR3 DNA: TGTGCCAGCAGCGAAGAGACAGGGTTCTTGGATACG. The whole variable domain, remainder taken from reference TRBV7-2 and TRBJ2-3, is GAGVSQSPSNKVTEKGKDVELRCDPISGHTALYWYRQSLGQGLEFLIYFQGNSAPDKSGLPSDRFSAERTGGSVSTLTIQRTQQEDSAVYLCASSEETGFLDTQYFGPGTRLTVL.

By share of the sample, this clone is medium-sized. Coverage ceases 3 residues before the CDR3 finishes, and the germline J gene fills in the end. The V call is TRBV29-1, the J call TRBJ2-1; 8 bases match TRBD2. The CDR3 is 14 residues long. The germline CDR1 and CDR2 sequences are SQVTM and ANQGSEA. Germline trimming cut 2 bases from V and 8 bases from J; bases unmatched to any gene: 8. Incomplete CDR3 DNA: TGCAGCGTTGAACTCCGGGGGGGCGGAGATGAG. Residues: CSVELRGGGDE. The full-length CDR3 reads as CSVELRGGGDEQFF.

To note about this clone: The observed sequence ends 3 residues before the CDR3 terminus, with the missing tail filled in from the germline J gene. The chain is built from TRBV18 and TRBJ1-3; D is unclear. CDR3 length: 14 amino acids. CDR1 is KGHSH, CDR2 LQKENI, per germline. V lost 6 bases and J lost 1, with 10 bases in between. CDR3: CASSPTLSGNTIYF. CDR3 DNA, as far as it was read: TGTGCCAGCTCTCCGACACTTTCTGGAAACACC.

This clone was observed a few times. The read finishes 3 residues shy of the CDR3 end, and the germline J gene is used to complete it. V and J are TRBV19 and TRBJ2-5; 10 bases map to TRBD2. The V gene's germline CDR1 is LNHDA and CDR2 SQIVND (reference sequence). CDR3 length: 14 residues. V was clipped by 7 bases and J by 4 bases; unmatched bases: 6. CDR3 DNA, as far as it was read: TGTGCCAGTAAATACCGGACTAGCGGAGAGACC. It is translated as CASKYRTSGET. Given in full, the CDR3 is CASKYRTSGETQYF.

This clone has a handful of counts. The read finishes 3 residues shy of the CDR3 end, and the germline J gene is used to complete it. The chain employs TRBV7-2 and TRBJ1-1; perhaps TRBD1 as D (5 bases). The V and J ends lost 2 bases and 6 bases respectively, with 13 bases between them. The CDR3 has 14 residues. The germline V gene has CDR1 SGHTA and CDR2 FQGNSA. The CDR3 protein is CASSLQQGNAEAFF. The covered CDR3 bases are TGTGCCAGCAGCTTACAGCAGGGTAATGCTGAA.

This clone has a handful of counts. Coverage ceases 3 residues before the CDR3 finishes, and the germline J gene fills in the end. This chain joins TRBV6-2 or TRBV6-3 and TRBJ1-5; D gene ambiguous. Germline V CDR1 and CDR2: MNHEY, SVGEGT. The CDR3 loop spans 15 amino acids. V gave up 2 bases and J gave up 7 bases, with 15 bases separating them. CDR3: CASSYPRRGDQPQHF. Partial CDR3 DNA: TGTGCCAGCAGTTACCCCCGTCGGGGTGACCAGCCC.

This clone has just a few counts. The CDR3 end lies 3 residues beyond the end of the read and is filled in from the germline J gene. The chain employs TRBV19 and TRBJ2-4; 9 bases align to TRBD1. Per the germline V gene, CDR1 is LNHDA and CDR2 is SQIVND (reference sequence). With V trimmed by 7 bases and J by 1 base, 14 bases remained unmatched. The CDR3 spans 18 residues. CDR3 DNA, as far as it was read: TGTGCCAGTACCGAGGGGACAGGGAAGGCGCGGGCCAAAAACATT. This gives the protein CASTEGTGKARAKNI. The entire CDR3 is CASTEGTGKARAKNIQYF.

This clone was seen a few times. The missing CDR3 end, 3 residues past where the read stops, is filled in from the germline J gene. This chain connects TRBV18 to TRBJ2-7; weak D call: TRBD1 (6 bases). V lost 2 bases and J 6 bases, leaving 14 bases between the germline ends. Germline-derived CDR1 and CDR2 are KGHSH and LQKENI. This CDR3 contains 14 residues. The chain's CDR3 is CASSPRQEGGEQYF. The CDR3 DNA, read in part, is TGTGCCAGCTCACCAAGACAGGAAGGGGGCGAG.

In its sample, this clone ranks as medium-sized. Read coverage stops 3 residues before the CDR3 terminus; the germline J gene supplies the remainder. The chain couples TRBV29-1 to TRBJ1-2, with a tentative D call TRBD1 (6 bases). In germline, CDR1 is SQVTM, CDR2 ANQGSEA. The CDR3 covers 11 residues. V was pared by 6 bases and J by 2 bases, with 7 bases between. CDR3 amino acids: CSVTGNYGYTF. The sequenced part of the CDR3 DNA is TGCAGCGTCACAGGGAACTATGGC.

This clone was recorded a few times. The sequenced fragment ends 3 residues before the CDR3 boundary, so the rest is inferred from the germline J gene. The V gene is TRBV18, the J gene TRBJ1-1; a possible D gene is TRBD1 (6 bases). CDR1 and CDR2 from the germline V gene are KGHSH and LQKENI. V was clipped by 3 bases and J by 6 bases, with 17 bases between them. The length of the CDR3 is 15 residues. CDR3 sequence: CASSPSDSSLSEAFF. CDR3 bases read: TGTGCCAGCTCACCCTCGGACAGCTCTTTATCTGAA.

A few counts support this clone. The CDR3 is cut off 3 residues early in the read; its end comes from the germline J gene. J is TRBJ1-4 and V is TRBV7-9, with D possibly matching TRBD1 (6 bases). V lost 3 bases to trimming and J lost 5 bases, with 10 bases between them. Germline values: CDR1 SEHNR, CDR2 FQNEAQ (reference sequence). The CDR3 consists of 14 residues. The CDR3 region is CASSFSGTNEKLFF. The CDR3 DNA, read in part, is TGTGCCAGCAGCTTCTCCGGGACAAATGAAAAA. Filled out from reference TRBV7-9 and TRBJ1-4, the complete variable domain reads DTGVSQNPRHKITKRGQNVTFRCDPISEHNRLYWYRQTLGQGPEFLTYFQNEAQLEKSRLLSDRFSAERPKGSFSTLEIQRTEQGDSAMYLCASSFSGTNEKLFFGSGTQLSVL.

About this clone: Read coverage stops 3 residues before the CDR3 terminus; the germline J gene supplies the remainder. The chain links TRBV5-1 to TRBJ2-1, with TRBD2 matching 11 bases. V lost 2 bases, J lost 4 bases, and 11 bases stayed unmatched. Germline V lookup: CDR1 SGHRS, CDR2 YFSETQ. There are 18 residues in the CDR3. Partial CDR3 DNA: TGCGCCAGCAGCTTAATTATTCCGGGACTAGCGGATTACAATGAG. This translates into CASSLIIPGLADYNE. The full CDR3 protein is CASSLIIPGLADYNEQFF.

To note about this clone: Read coverage stops 3 residues before the CDR3 terminus; the germline J gene supplies the remainder. The V gene is TRBV7-6, the J gene TRBJ1-1; D remains unclear. V lost 5 bases and J lost 6, with 13 bases in between. From germline, CDR1 is SGHVS and CDR2 FNYEAQ. There are 13 residues in the CDR3. The covered CDR3 bases are TGTGCCAGCAGCCGATATACCGGGGCTGAA. Translating gives CASSRYTGAE. The whole CDR3 protein is CASSRYTGAEAFF. Variable domain in full (rest from reference TRBV7-6 and TRBJ1-1): GAGVSQSPRYKVTKRGQDVALRCDPISGHVSLYWYRQALGQGPEFLTYFNYEAQQDKSGLPNDRFSAERPEGSISTLTIQRTEQRDSAMYRCASSRYTGAEAFFGQGTRLTVV.

Of note for this clone: The sequenced fragment ends 3 residues before the CDR3 boundary, so the rest is inferred from the germline J gene. The chain is built from TRBV5-1 and TRBJ2-1, with 10 positions matching TRBD1. CDR1 is SGHRS, CDR2 YFSETQ, per germline. Trimming took 1 base from V and 8 from J; bases not matched to a gene: 6. This CDR3 has 15 amino acids. The CDR3 is CASSLRGQGLHEQFF. CDR3 bases read: TGCGCCAGCAGCTTGAGGGGACAGGGGTTACATGAG.

This clone has a handful of counts. The DNA ends 3 residues before the CDR3 does, and the rest of the CDR3 is filled in from the germline J gene. The rearrangement joins TRBV7-2 to TRBJ1-5; D is possibly TRBD1 (6 bases). The germline V and J ends were trimmed by 2 bases and 7 bases, with 12 bases remaining between them. Germline CDR1 is SGHTA and CDR2 is FQGNSA. The CDR3 length is 14 residues. The CDR3 sequence: CASSLRWGQQPQHF. Partial CDR3 DNA: TGTGCCAGCAGCTTACGATGGGGGCAACAGCCC.

In regard to this clone: The read is 3 residues too short to cover the CDR3 end, so that end is filled in from the germline J gene. The genes are TRBV7-2 and TRBJ2-4; D is ambiguous. This CDR3 has 11 amino acids. CDR1 SGHTA and CDR2 FQGNSA come from the germline V gene. Trimming removed 2 bases at V and 8 bases at J, with 4 bases between. The sequenced CDR3 bases are TGTGCCAGCAGCTTAACATACATT. Translating gives CASSLTYI. The complete CDR3 reads CASSLTYIQYF. Complete variable domain (other parts from reference TRBV7-2 and TRBJ2-4): GAGVSQSPSNKVTEKGKDVELRCDPISGHTALYWYRQSLGQGLEFLIYFQGNSAPDKSGLPSDRFSAERTGGSVSTLTIQRTQQEDSAVYLCASSLTYIQYFGAGTRLSVL.

This clone was counted between two and nine times. The missing CDR3 end, 3 residues past where the read stops, is filled in from the germline J gene. The V and J genes are TRBV6-2 or TRBV6-3 and TRBJ2-5; 9 nucleotides align to TRBD2. CDR3 length equals 15 residues. Germline values: CDR1 MNHEY, CDR2 SVGEGT. V lost 7 bases to trimming and J lost 5 bases; unmatched junction nucleotides: 11. The CDR3 reads CASTSSGTPWETQYF. Partial CDR3 DNA: TGTGCCAGCACTTCTAGCGGGACACCTTGGGAGACC.

This clone turned up a few times. Read data end 3 residues before the CDR3 end; the end is taken from the germline J gene. The chain joins TRBV7-3 to TRBJ2-5; the match to TRBD2 covers 7 bases. Germline V CDR1 and CDR2: SGHTA, FQGTGA. The CDR3 is made up of 16 amino acids. Unmatched junction bases numbered 11, after V lost 5 bases and J lost 2 bases. The CDR3 sequence is CASSRGGPGGQETQYF. CDR3 DNA (partial): TGTGCCAGCAGCCGGGGAGGCCCGGGGGGTCAAGAGACC. The complete variable domain, with remaining parts taken from reference TRBV7-3 and TRBJ2-5, reads GAGVSQTPSNKVTEKGKYVELRCDPISGHTALYWYRQSLGQGPEFLIYFQGTGAADDSGLPNDRFFAVRPEGSVSTLKIQRTERGDSAVYLCASSRGGPGGQETQYFGPGTRLLVL.